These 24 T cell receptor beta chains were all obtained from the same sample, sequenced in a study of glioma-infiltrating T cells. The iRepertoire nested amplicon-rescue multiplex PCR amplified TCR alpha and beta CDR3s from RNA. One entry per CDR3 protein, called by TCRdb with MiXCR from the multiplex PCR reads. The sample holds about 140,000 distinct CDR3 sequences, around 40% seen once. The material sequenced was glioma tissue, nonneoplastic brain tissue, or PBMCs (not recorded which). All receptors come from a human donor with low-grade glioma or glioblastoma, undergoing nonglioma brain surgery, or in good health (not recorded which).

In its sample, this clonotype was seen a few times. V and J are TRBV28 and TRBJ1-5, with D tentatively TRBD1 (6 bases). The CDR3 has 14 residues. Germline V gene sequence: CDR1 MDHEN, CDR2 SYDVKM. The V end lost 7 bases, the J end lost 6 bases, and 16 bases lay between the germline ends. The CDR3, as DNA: TGTGCCAGCAACGGCAGGGGAGAGGTTCAGCCCCAGCATTTT. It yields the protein CASNGRGEVQPQHF.

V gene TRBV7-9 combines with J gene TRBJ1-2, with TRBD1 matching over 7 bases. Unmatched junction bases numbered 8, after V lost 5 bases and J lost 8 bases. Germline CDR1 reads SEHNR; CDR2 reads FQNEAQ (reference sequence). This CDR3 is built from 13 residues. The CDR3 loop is CASSRQGGTGYTF. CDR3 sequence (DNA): TGTGCCAGCAGCCGGCAGGGGGGTACGGGCTACACCTTC.

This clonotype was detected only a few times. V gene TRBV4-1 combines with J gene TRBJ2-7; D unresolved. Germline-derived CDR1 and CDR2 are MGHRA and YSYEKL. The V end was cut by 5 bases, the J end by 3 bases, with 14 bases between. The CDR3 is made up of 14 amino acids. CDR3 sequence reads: CASSRNGYGYEQYF. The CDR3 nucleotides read TGCGCCAGCAGCAGGAACGGGTACGGCTACGAGCAGTACTTC.

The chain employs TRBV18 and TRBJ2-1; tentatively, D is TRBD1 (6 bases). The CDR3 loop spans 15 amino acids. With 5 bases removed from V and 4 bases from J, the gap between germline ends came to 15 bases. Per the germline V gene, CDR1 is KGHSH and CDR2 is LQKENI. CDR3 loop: CASSVGGQGYNEQFF. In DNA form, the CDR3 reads TGTGCCAGCTCAGTTGGGGGCCAGGGATACAATGAGCAGTTCTTC.

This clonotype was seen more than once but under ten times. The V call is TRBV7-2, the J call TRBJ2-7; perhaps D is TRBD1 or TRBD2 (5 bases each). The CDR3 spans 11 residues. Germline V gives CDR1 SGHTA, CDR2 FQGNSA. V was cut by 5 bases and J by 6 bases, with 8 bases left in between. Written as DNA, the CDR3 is TGTGCCAGCAGCGGGGGTCTCGAGCAGTACTTC. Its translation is CASSGGLEQYF.

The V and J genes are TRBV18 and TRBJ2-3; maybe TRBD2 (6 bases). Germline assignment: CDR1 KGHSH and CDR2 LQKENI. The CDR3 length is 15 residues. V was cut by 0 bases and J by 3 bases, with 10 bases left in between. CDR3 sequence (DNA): TGTGCCAGCTCACCACCGAAAGGAGGGACAGATACGCAGTATTTT. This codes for CASSPPKGGTDTQYF.

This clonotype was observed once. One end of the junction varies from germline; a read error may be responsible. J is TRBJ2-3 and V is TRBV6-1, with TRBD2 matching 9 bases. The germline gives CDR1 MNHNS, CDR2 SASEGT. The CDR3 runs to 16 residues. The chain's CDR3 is CASSESVAGATDTQYF. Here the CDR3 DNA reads TGCGCCAGCAGTGAGTCGGTAGCGGGGGCAACAGATACGCAGTATTTT.

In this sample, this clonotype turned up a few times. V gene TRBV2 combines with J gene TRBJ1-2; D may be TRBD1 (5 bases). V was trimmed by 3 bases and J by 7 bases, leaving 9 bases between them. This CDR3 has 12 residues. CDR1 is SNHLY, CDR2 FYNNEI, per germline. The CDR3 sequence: CASSERTRGYTF. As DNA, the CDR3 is TGTGCCAGCAGTGAGAGGACACGTGGCTACACCTTC.

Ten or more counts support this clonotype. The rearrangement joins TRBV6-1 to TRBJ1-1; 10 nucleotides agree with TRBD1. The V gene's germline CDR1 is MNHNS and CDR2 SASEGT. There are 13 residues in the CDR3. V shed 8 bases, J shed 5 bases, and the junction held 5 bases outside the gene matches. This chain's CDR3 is CASDRGRRTEAFF. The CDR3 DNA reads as TGTGCCAGCGACAGGGGGCGAAGGACTGAAGCTTTCTTT.

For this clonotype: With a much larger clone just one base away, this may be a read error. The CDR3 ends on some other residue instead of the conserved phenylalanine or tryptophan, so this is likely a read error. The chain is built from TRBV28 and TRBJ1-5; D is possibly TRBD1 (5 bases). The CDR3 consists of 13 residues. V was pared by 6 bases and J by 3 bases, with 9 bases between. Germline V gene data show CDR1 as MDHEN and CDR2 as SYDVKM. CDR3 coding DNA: TGTGCCAGCAGCCGGGACCACAATCAGCCCCAGCATTCT. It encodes CASSRDHNQPQHS.

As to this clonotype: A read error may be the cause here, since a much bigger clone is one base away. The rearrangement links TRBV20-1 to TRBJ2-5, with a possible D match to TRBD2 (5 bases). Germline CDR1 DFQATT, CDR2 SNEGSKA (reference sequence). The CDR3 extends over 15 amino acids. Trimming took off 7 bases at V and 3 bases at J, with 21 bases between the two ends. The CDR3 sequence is CSVTYPGRTEETQYF. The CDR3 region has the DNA TGCAGTGTGACGTACCCCGGCAGGACTGAAGAGACCCAGTACTTC.

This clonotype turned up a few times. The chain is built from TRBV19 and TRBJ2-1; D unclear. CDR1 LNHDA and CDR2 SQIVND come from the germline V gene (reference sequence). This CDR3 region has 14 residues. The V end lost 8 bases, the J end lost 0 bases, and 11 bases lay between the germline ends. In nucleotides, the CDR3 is TGTGCCAGTTCTAAGGAGAGCTCCTACAATGAGCAGTTCTTC. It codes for CASSKESSYNEQFF.

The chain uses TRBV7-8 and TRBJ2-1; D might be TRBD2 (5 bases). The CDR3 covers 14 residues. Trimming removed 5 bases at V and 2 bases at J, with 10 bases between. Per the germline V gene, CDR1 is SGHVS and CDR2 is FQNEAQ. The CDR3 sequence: CASSVTRTYNEQFF. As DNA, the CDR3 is TGTGCCAGCAGCGTTACTAGGACCTACAATGAGCAGTTCTTC.

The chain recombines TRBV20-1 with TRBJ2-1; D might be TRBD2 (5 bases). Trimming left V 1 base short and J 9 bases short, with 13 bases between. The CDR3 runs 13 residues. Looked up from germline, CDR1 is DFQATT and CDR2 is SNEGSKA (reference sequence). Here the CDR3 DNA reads TGCAGTGCTAGAGGGGTAGCGAGAGGTGAGCAGTTCTTC. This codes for CSARGVARGEQFF.

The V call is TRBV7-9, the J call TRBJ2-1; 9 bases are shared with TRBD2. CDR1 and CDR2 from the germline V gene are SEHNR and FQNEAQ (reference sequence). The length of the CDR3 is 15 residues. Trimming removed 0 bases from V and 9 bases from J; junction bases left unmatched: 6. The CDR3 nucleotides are TGTGCCAGCAGCTTAGCGCGGGAGGGCCGTGTTGAGCAGTTCTTC. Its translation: CASSLAREGRVEQFF.

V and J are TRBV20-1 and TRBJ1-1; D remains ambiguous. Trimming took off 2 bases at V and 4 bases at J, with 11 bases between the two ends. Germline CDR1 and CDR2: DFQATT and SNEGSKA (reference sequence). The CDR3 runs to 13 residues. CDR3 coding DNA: TGCAGTGCTAGACCCGCCAGTGTCACTGAAGCTTTCTTT. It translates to CSARPASVTEAFF.

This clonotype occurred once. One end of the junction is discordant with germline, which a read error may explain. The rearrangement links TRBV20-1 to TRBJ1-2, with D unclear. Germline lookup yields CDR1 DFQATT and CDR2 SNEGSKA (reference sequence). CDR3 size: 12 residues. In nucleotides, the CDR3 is TGCAGTGCTAGTAGACTTAACTATGGCCACACCTTC. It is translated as CSASRLNYGHTF.

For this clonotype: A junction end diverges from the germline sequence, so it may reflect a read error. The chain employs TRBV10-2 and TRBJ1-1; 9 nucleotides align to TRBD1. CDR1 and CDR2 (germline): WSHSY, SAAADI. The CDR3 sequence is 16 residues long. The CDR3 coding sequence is TGTGCCAGCTCCCAAAATCCGACAGGGGGGAACACTGAAGCTTTCTTT. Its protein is CASSQNPTGGNTEAFF.

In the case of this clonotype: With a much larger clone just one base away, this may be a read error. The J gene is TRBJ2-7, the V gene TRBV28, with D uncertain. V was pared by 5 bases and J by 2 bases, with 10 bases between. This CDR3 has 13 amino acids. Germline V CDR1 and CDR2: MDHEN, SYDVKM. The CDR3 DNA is TGTGCCAGCAGTCCGCGGTCCCCCTACGAGCAGTACTTC. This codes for CASSPRSPYEQYF.

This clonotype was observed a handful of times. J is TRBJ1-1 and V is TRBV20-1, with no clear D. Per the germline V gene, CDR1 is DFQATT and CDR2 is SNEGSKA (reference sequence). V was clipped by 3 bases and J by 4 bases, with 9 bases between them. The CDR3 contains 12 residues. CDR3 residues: CSASSGRTEAFF. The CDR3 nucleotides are TGCAGTGCTAGTTCGGGCCGCACTGAAGCTTTCTTT.

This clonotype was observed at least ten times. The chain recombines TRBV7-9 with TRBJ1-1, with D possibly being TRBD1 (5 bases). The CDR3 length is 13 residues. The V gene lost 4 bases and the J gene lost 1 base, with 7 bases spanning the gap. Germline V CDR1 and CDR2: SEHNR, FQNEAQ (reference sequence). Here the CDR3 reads CASSSTGNTEAFF. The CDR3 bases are TGTGCCAGCAGCTCCACAGGGAACACTGAAGCTTTCTTT.

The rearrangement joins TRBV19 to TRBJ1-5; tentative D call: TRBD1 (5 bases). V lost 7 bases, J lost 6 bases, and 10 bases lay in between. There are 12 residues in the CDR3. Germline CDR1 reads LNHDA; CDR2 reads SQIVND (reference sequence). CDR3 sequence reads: CASTQGRQPQHF. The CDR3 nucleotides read TGTGCCAGTACTCAGGGTCGTCAGCCCCAGCATTTT.

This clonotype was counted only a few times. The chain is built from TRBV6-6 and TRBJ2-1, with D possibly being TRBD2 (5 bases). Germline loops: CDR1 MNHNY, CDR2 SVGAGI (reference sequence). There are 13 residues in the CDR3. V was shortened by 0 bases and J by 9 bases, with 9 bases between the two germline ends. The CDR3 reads CASSYSPSSEQFF. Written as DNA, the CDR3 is TGTGCCAGCAGTTACTCGCCTAGCAGTGAGCAGTTCTTC.

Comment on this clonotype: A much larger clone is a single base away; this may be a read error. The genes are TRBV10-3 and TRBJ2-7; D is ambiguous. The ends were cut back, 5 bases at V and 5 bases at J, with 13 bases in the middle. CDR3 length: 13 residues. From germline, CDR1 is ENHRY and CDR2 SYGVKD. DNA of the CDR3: TGTGCCATCAGTACAGCCCCCACCGACGAGCAGTACTTC. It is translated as CAISTAPTDEQYF.